This entry describes one TCR beta chain. Using immunoSEQ multiplex PCR, the repertoire was profiled, and TCRdb retains in-frame clones only, with some absent. This table has more than 45,000 clones, 81% appearing once. This sample is part of a study of OX40 agonist ivuxolimab in advanced cancers. Blood specimens came from baseline, cycle 4 day 1, and cycle 7 day 1. V was pared by 0 bases and J by 7 bases, with 5 bases between. CDR1 and CDR2 (germline): SGHRS, YFSETQ. The length of the CDR3 is 11 residues. Sequenced material: CD4+ or CD8+ T cells sorted from blood, taken in a trial of the OX40 agonist ivuxolimab. This chain uses TRBV5-1 with TRBJ2-7; D ambiguous. The sequence was collected from an adult with an advanced solid tumor such as melanoma, head and neck, liver or kidney cancer. This CDR3 reads CASSLATEQYF. The CDR3 region has the DNA TGCGCCAGCAGCTTGGCCACAGAGCAGTACTTC.